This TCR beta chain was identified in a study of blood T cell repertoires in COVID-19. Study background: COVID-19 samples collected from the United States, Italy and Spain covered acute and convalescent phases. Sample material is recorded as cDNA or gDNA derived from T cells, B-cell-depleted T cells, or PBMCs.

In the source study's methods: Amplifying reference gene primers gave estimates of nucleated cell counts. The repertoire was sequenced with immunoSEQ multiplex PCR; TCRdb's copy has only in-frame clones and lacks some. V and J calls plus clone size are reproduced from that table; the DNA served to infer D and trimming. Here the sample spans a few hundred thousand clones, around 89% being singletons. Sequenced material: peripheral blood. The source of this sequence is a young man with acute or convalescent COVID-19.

CDR3 loop: CASSRQGQGYTGELFF. The DNA for the CDR3 is TGTGCCAGCAGTCGTCAGGGACAGGGGTACACCGGGGAGCTGTTTTTT. The genes are TRBV2 and TRBJ2-2; 10 nucleotides match TRBD1. This CDR3 is 16 amino acids long. Germline CDR1 SNHLY, CDR2 FYNNEI. V shed 5 bases, J shed 3 bases, and the junction held 6 bases outside the gene matches.